These 14 T cell receptor beta chains came from one sample sequenced in a study of T cell responses to AZD1222 COVID-19 vaccine. The assay was immunoSEQ multiplex PCR, and TCRdb's table has in-frame clones only and misses some. The repertoire consists of some 150,000 clones, with about 93% occurring once and the leading ten covering less than 5.5%. The sequencing used peripheral blood, collected on day 0 of AZD1222 vaccination. The receptors here all came from an adult in good health.

The chain joins TRBV13 to TRBJ2-7; perhaps D is TRBD1 or TRBD2 (5 bases each). Trimming shortened V by 4 bases and J by 3 bases, and 13 bases separated the two germline ends. This CDR3 region has 14 residues. Germline values: CDR1 PRHDT, CDR2 FYEKMQ (reference sequence). In DNA form, the CDR3 reads TGTGCCAGCAGCTCCCGGGACGTAATCTACGAGCAGTACTTC. Its translation: CASSSRDVIYEQYF.

The chain links TRBV24-1 to TRBJ2-1; 9 bases line up with TRBD2. V shed 11 bases, J shed 1 base, and the junction held 8 bases outside the gene matches. The CDR3 is made up of 15 amino acids. Germline V gene data show CDR1 as KGHDR and CDR2 as SFDVKD. CDR3: CAISVAGESYNEQFF. CDR3 in DNA: TGTGCCATCTCGGTAGCGGGAGAATCCTACAATGAGCAGTTCTTC.

This clone was observed a few times. Relative to the germline gene, one junction end is altered; a read error may explain this. The chain has TRBV7-7 and TRBJ2-2; D is perhaps TRBD1 or TRBD2 (7 bases each). Germline CDR1 and CDR2: SSHAT and FNYEAQ (reference sequence). The CDR3 sequence is 15 residues long. The CDR3 nucleotides read TGTGCTAGCAGCTTATCAGGGGGGGCCACCGGGGAGCTGTTTTTT. As protein: CASSLSGGATGELFF.

V gene TRBV5-1 combines with J gene TRBJ2-7, with 8 nucleotides matching TRBD2. Germline CDR1 and CDR2: SGHRS and YFSETQ. This CDR3 has 15 residues. V shed 0 bases, J shed 5 bases, and the junction held 7 bases outside the gene matches. CDR3 amino acids: CASSLGGSGNDEQYF. The DNA of the CDR3 is TGCGCCAGCAGCTTGGGGGGTAGCGGGAACGACGAGCAGTACTTC.

The chain links TRBV5-5 to TRBJ1-6, with D uncertain. From germline, CDR1 is SGHKS and CDR2 YYEKEE (reference sequence). V lost 0 bases and J lost 8, with 9 bases in between. The CDR3 totals 14 residues. The CDR3 coding sequence is TGTGCCAGCAGCTTGGAAGGGTATCATTCACCCCTCCACTTT. This gives the protein CASSLEGYHSPLHF.

The chain is built from TRBV6-2 or TRBV6-3 and TRBJ2-1; D possibly corresponds to TRBD1 (6 bases). The germline V and J ends were trimmed by 0 bases and 3 bases, with 15 bases remaining between them. CDR1 MNHEY and CDR2 SVGEGT come from the germline V gene. This CDR3 has 17 amino acids. The CDR3 DNA is TGTGCCAGCAGTTACTCCCCCCCTGGGGGCCTCTACAATGAGCAGTTCTTC. Translating it yields CASSYSPPGGLYNEQFF.

V usage is TRBV6-9 and J usage is TRBJ2-5, with 10 bases fitting TRBD1. The germline V gene encodes CDR1 MNHGY and CDR2 SVAAGI. The V and J ends lost 6 bases and 7 bases, in that order; junction bases with no gene match: 11. CDR3 length equals 15 residues. The CDR3 loop reads CASRNFDRGPRTQYF. The CDR3 nucleotides read TGTGCCAGCAGGAATTTCGACAGGGGGCCTCGGACCCAGTACTTC.

The rearrangement uses TRBV18 and TRBJ2-5, with no clear D. The CDR3 is 13 residues long. CDR1 is KGHSH, CDR2 LQKENI, per germline. V lost 3 bases and J 2 bases, leaving 7 bases between the germline ends. The CDR3 nucleotides are TGTGCCAGCTCACCGACTCCACAAGAGACCCAGTACTTC. Translation: CASSPTPQETQYF.

V gene TRBV13 combines with J gene TRBJ2-3, with D maybe TRBD1 (6 bases). CDR3 length: 13 amino acids. Germline-derived CDR1 and CDR2 are PRHDT and FYEKMQ (reference sequence). V was shortened by 4 bases and J by 8 bases, with 13 bases between the two germline ends. The CDR3 reads CASSSTRGITQYF. In DNA form, the CDR3 reads TGTGCCAGCAGCTCCACCAGGGGCATTACGCAGTATTTT. The full variable domain, completed using reference TRBV13 and TRBJ2-3, is AAGVIQSPRHLIKEKRETATLKCYPIPRHDTVYWYQQGPGQDPQFLISFYEKMQSDKGSIPDRFSAQQFSDYHSELNMSSLELGDSALYFCASSSTRGITQYFGPGTRLTVL.

This chain links TRBV2 with TRBJ2-6; 7 bases are shared with TRBD1. The V and J ends lost 6 bases and 0 bases, in that order; junction bases with no gene match: 2. This CDR3 has 15 residues. The germline CDR1 and CDR2 sequences are SNHLY and FYNNEI. The CDR3 reads CASRDRRSGANVLTF. The CDR3 DNA sequence: TGTGCCAGCAGGGACAGGCGCTCTGGGGCCAACGTCCTGACTTTC. The variable domain in full, with the rest retrieved from reference TRBV2 and TRBJ2-6, is EPEVTQTPSHQVTQMGQEVILRCVPISNHLYFYWYRQILGQKVEFLVSFYNNEISEKSEIFDDQFSVERPDGSNFTLKIRSTKLEDSAMYFCASRDRRSGANVLTFGAGSRLTVL.

This sequence joins TRBV6-5 and TRBJ1-1; weak D call: TRBD1 (6 bases). Trimming took off 8 bases at V and 2 bases at J, with 12 bases between the two ends. Looked up from germline, CDR1 is MNHEY and CDR2 is SVGAGI. This CDR3 contains 13 residues. CDR3 sequence reads: CASSHRDNTEAFF. The DNA for the CDR3 is TGTGCCAGCTCCCACAGGGACAACACTGAAGCTTTCTTT.

CDR3 in DNA: TGCGCCAGCAGCTTGGCCGGGGGGCTACGGGAGGGCCTCCTCACAGATACGCAGTATTTT. It translates to CASSLAGGLREGLLTDTQYF. The V gene is TRBV5-1, the J gene TRBJ2-3; 8 bases are shared with TRBD2. Germline CDR1 is SGHRS and CDR2 is YFSETQ. V was pared by 0 bases and J by 2 bases, with 17 bases of the junction left unmatched. The CDR3 loop spans 20 amino acids.

The chain recombines TRBV12-3 or TRBV12-4 with TRBJ1-2; 8 bases line up with TRBD1. The CDR3 length is 13 residues. Trimming removed 5 bases from V and 8 bases from J; junction bases left unmatched: 7. CDR3: CASSTGGWYGYTF. Written as DNA, the CDR3 is TGTGCCAGCAGTACAGGGGGTTGGTACGGCTACACCTTC.

V usage is TRBV19 and J usage is TRBJ1-2; TRBD1 might be the D (5 bases). The CDR3 runs 16 residues. Germline V gene sequence: CDR1 LNHDA, CDR2 SQIVND (reference sequence). V lost 3 bases and J lost 5, with 19 bases in between. CDR3 loop: CASSIGLGPGLYGYTF. CDR3 nucleotides: TGTGCCAGTAGTATTGGGTTGGGCCCAGGGCTTTATGGCTACACCTTC.